This entry features one T cell receptor (beta chain) sequence. As yet, its antigen is unknown. CDR1 is SGDLS, CDR2 YYNGEE, per germline. The CDR3 contains 16 residues. The ends were cut back, 0 bases at V and 3 bases at J, with 13 bases in the middle. Every donor provided around 9.3 milliliters of peripheral blood. Next came a second PCR, run for about 7 to 11 cycles, which used a sample-barcoded 5' primer along with a J-beta primer mix. From the 5' RACE reads, TCRdb called clonotypes with MiXCR, one entry per CDR3 protein. This table has fewer than 1.5 million distinct CDR3 sequences, roughly 45% appearing once. The record originates from a study of blood T cells in healthy people across ages. Findings and caveats of the study: Per million T cells, TCR beta diversity dropped roughly linearly as age increased.

Sequencing used blood. The gene calls are TRBV9 and TRBJ2-1; D gene ambiguous. This TCR was sampled from a woman aged 18-29 years in good health. This CDR3 is CASSVAPNLGYNEQFF. CDR3 nucleotides: TGTGCCAGCAGCGTAGCCCCGAACCTTGGCTACAATGAGCAGTTCTTC.